This is a list of T cell receptor beta chains from one sample in a study of cytomegalovirus exposure and HLA in healthy donors. The table came from immunoSEQ multiplex PCR; TCRdb's copy has only in-frame clones and leaves some out. This table has about 160,000 clones, under 85% appearing once. The sequencing input was PBMCs. These receptor sequences come from a woman aged 25 to 39 in good health and CMV-seronegative. CDR3s include the opening cysteine and the closing phenylalanine or tryptophan. D genes are given only for firm matches. A row's size may be missing; if present it is once, few, many or a size class.

TRBJ2-2 | TRBD2 | TRBV5-1 | . | CASMLRRGDVTGELFF | TGCGCCAGCATGCTCCGCCGGGGGGACGTAACCGGGGAGCTGTTTTTT
TRBJ1-2 | . | TRBV18 | . | CASSPPQGRGDGYTF | TGTGCCAGCTCACCACCGCAGGGAAGGGGTGATGGCTACACCTTC
TRBJ1-5 | TRBD1 | TRBV5-1 | . | CASALQGARQPQHF | TGCGCCAGCGCACTACAGGGGGCTCGGCAGCCCCAGCATTTT
TRBJ2-7 | TRBD1 | TRBV7-2 | . | CASSAAGTGPSYEQYF | TGTGCCAGCAGCGCCGCCGGGACAGGCCCATCCTACGAGCAGTACTTC
TRBJ1-1 | . | TRBV28 | . | CASSLGQANTEAFF | TGTGCCAGCAGTTTAGGGCAGGCGAACACTGAAGCTTTCTTT
TRBJ1-2 | . | TRBV15 | . | CATSRAGSEGIWSGYTF | TGTGCCACCAGCAGGGCGGGGTCGGAGGGGATCTGGAGTGGCTACACCTTC
TRBJ2-7 | TRBD1 | TRBV30 | few | CAWTGTGGEQYF | TGTGCCTGGACAGGGACAGGGGGCGAGCAGTACTTC
TRBJ1-5 | . | TRBV29-1 | . | CSVGRDYNQPQHF | TGCAGCGTCGGCCGGGACTACAATCAGCCCCAGCATTTT
TRBJ2-4 | . | TRBV27 | . | CASSLSETDSTKNIQYF | TGTGCCAGCAGTTTATCCGAGACGGACTCTACCAAAAACATTCAGTACTTC
TRBJ2-4 | TRBD2 | TRBV5-1 | . | CASSLAGGGKNIQYF | TGCGCCAGCAGCTTGGCGGGGGGGGGCAAAAACATTCAGTACTTC
TRBJ1-2 | . | TRBV7-2 | once | CASSEGDKLYGYTF | TGTGCCAGCAGCGAGGGGGACAAACTCTATGGCTACACCTTC
TRBJ2-3 | . | TRBV10-3 | . | CAISEGAQGYTQYF | TGTGCCATCAGTGAGGGGGCCCAGGGATATACGCAGTATTTT
TRBJ1-5 | . | TRBV19 | . | CASTQNGRGGYSNQPQHF | TGTGCCAGTACCCAGAACGGACGGGGAGGATATAGCAATCAGCCCCAGCATTTT
TRBJ1-1 | . | TRBV29-1 | . | CSVQGMNTEAFF | TGCAGCGTCCAGGGAATGAACACTGAAGCTTTCTTT
TRBJ1-3 | . | TRBV18 | . | CASSPVKAASGNTIYF | TGTGCCAGCTCACCAGTAAAGGCGGCCTCTGGAAACACCATATATTTT
TRBJ2-1 | TRBD2 | TRBV10-3 | few | CAISELAGGRVF | TGTGCCATCAGTGAACTAGCGGGGGGGCGTGTCTTC
TRBJ2-5 | TRBD2 | TRBV7-8 | medium-sized | CASSGGTTQETQYF | TGTGCCAGCAGCGGGGGGACTACCCAAGAGACCCAGTACTTC
TRBJ2-5 | . | TRBV10-1 | . | CASRRAGWVETQYF | TGCGCCAGCCGGAGGGCGGGGTGGGTGGAGACCCAGTACTTC
TRBJ1-1 | TRBD1 | TRBV7-9 | few | CASSPRQGTNTEAFF | TGTGCCAGCAGCCCTAGACAGGGAACGAACACTGAAGCTTTCTTT
TRBJ1-1 | TRBD1 | TRBV5-1 | . | CASTNTPGQGKAFAEAFF | TGCGCCAGCACCAATACCCCGGGACAGGGTAAGGCTTTCGCTGAAGCTTTCTTT
TRBJ1-5 | TRBD1 | TRBV6-1 | . | CASGDRLEQPQHF | TGTGCCAGCGGGGACAGGTTGGAACAGCCCCAGCATTTT
TRBJ1-6 | . | TRBV5-3 | . | CARSFRGRRSPLHF | TGTGCCAGAAGCTTCCGGGGGAGGCGGTCACCCCTCCACTTT
TRBJ2-5 | TRBD1 | TRBV11-3 | . | CASSRRGQWGTQYF | TGTGCCAGCAGCCGACGGGGACAGTGGGGAACCCAGTACTTC
TRBJ2-7 | . | TRBV5-4 | few | CASSLTGGAYEQYF | TGTGCCAGCAGCTTGACAGGGGGGGCCTACGAGCAGTACTTC
TRBJ1-2 | TRBD1 | TRBV5-1 | . | CASSFSQGAHGYTF | TGCGCCAGCAGCTTTTCACAGGGGGCACACGGCTACACCTTC
TRBJ1-1 | . | TRBV2 | medium-sized | CASGGMRGAEAFF | TGTGCCAGCGGGGGGATGAGGGGCGCTGAAGCTTTCTTT
TRBJ2-7 | TRBD1 | TRBV10-3 | . | CAISDRDRGPPEQYF | TGTGCCATCAGTGACCGGGACAGGGGTCCCCCCGAGCAGTACTTC
TRBJ1-1 | . | TRBV5-5 | medium-sized | CASSSLSGTIIDKAFF | TGTGCCAGCAGCTCCCTCTCCGGGACAATCATAGATAAAGCTTTCTTT
TRBJ2-1 | . | TRBV2 | . | CASIHLGGTEQFF | TGTGCCAGCATTCACCTCGGGGGGACAGAGCAGTTCTTC
TRBJ2-3 | . | TRBV11-3 | . | CASSSPSTGADTQYF | TGTGCCAGCAGCTCCCCATCTACAGGAGCAGATACGCAGTATTTT
TRBJ1-1 | . | TRBV5-1 | . | CASSLWSGGTEAFF | TGCGCCAGCAGCTTATGGTCGGGGGGTACTGAAGCTTTCTTT
TRBJ2-7 | TRBD1 | TRBV7-2 | . | CASSYYRGSYEQYF | TGTGCCAGCAGCTACTACAGGGGCTCCTACGAGCAGTACTTC
TRBJ1-6 | . | TRBV6-5 | . | CASSYGQGGSPLHF | TGTGCCAGCAGTTACGGTCAGGGCGGTTCACCCCTCCACTTT
TRBJ2-2 | . | TRBV7-3 | . | CASSFSRTGELFF | TGTGCCAGCAGCTTTAGCCGTACCGGGGAGCTGTTTTTT
TRBJ2-3 | . | TRBV5-4 | . | CASRQNSRSSLTDTQYF | TGTGCCAGCAGACAAAACAGTAGATCCTCGCTCACAGATACGCAGTATTTT
TRBJ2-2 | TRBD1 | TRBV29-1 | . | CSVGGTGGRNTGELFF | TGCAGCGTGGGGGGGACAGGGGGCCGGAACACCGGGGAGCTGTTTTTT
TRBJ1-2 | . | TRBV29-1 | . | CSVGEGAVDGYTF | TGCAGCGTTGGAGAAGGGGCTGTGGATGGCTACACCTTC
TRBJ1-5 | . | TRBV2 | . | CASSGSGSNQPQHF | TGTGCCAGCAGTGGTTCGGGGAGCAATCAGCCCCAGCATTTT
TRBJ2-1 | . | TRBV10-2 | few | CASRGGGGQFF | TGCGCCAGCAGGGGCGGAGGTGGGCAGTTCTTC
TRBJ1-2 | . | TRBV6-5 | . | CASSRPGIYGYTF | TGTGCCAGTTCGAGGCCGGGGATCTATGGCTACACCTTC
TRBJ1-5 | . | TRBV2 | . | CASSEGRGFNQPQHF | TGTGCCAGCAGTGAAGGCCGGGGTTTCAATCAGCCCCAGCATTTT
TRBJ2-7 | . | TRBV25-1 | . | CASSDPYEQYF | TGTGCCAGCAGTGATCCATACGAGCAGTACTTC
TRBJ2-1 | . | TRBV15 | . | CATSRDVGTYNEQFF | TGTGCCACCAGCAGAGATGTTGGCACCTACAATGAGCAGTTCTTC
TRBJ1-1 | TRBD1 | TRBV5-4 | . | CASSSWTGTTEAFF | TGTGCCAGCAGCTCATGGACAGGGACCACTGAAGCTTTCTTT
TRBJ1-4 | TRBD1 | TRBV27 | . | CASSLGQGVGKLFF | TGTGCCAGCAGTCTCGGACAGGGGGTTGGGAAACTGTTTTTT
TRBJ2-2 | TRBD1 | TRBV6-5 | . | CASTLGTGSGGELFF | TGTGCCAGCACCCTAGGGACAGGGTCGGGCGGGGAGCTGTTTTTT
TRBJ2-7 | TRBD2 | TRBV11-2 | . | CASSRGTSGIYEQYF | TGTGCCAGCAGCCGTGGGACTAGCGGTATTTACGAGCAGTACTTC